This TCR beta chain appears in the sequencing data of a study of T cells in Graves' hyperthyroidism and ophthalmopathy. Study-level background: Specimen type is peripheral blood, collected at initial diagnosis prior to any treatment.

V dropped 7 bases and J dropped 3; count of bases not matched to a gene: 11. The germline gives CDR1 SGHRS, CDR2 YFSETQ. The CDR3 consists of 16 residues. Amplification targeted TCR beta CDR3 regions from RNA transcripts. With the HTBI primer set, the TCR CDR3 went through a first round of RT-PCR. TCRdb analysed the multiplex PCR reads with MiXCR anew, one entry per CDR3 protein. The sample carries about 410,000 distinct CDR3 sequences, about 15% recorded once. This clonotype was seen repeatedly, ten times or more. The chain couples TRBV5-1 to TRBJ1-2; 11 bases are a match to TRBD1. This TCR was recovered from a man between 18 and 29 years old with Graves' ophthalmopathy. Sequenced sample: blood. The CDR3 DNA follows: TGCGCCAGCGACTGGACAGGGGGCGCGAAGGACTATGGCTACACCTTC. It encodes CASDWTGGAKDYGYTF.